The subject of this entry is one T cell receptor beta chain. The V and J ends lost 3 bases and 3 bases respectively, with 14 bases between them. The CDR3 has 15 residues. Germline lookup yields CDR1 KGHSH and CDR2 LQKENI. The sample is drawn from a study of blood T cell repertoires in COVID-19. Here immunoSEQ multiplex PCR was the method, and the copy in TCRdb shows in-frame clones only, minus some. The repertoire holds a few hundred thousand clones, nearly 90% seen once, with approximately 6% in the top ten. Sequenced input: PBMCs or T cells enriched from blood (not recorded which). The chain carries TRBV18 and TRBJ1-1, with D possibly being TRBD1 (5 bases). The TCR sequence derives from a woman aged 25 to 39 who had recovered from COVID-19. The CDR3 region is CASSPTGGVDTEAFF. DNA for the CDR3: TGTGCCAGCTCACCTACCGGGGGGGTGGACACTGAAGCTTTCTTT.